The following is a TCR beta chain sequence with its context. The data are from a study of blood T cell repertoires in COVID-19. The V gene end was trimmed by 7 bases and the J gene end by 10 bases; junction bases not matched to a gene: 8. CDR3 size: 14 residues. CDR1 and CDR2 (germline): WSHSY, SAAADI. The table came from immunoSEQ multiplex PCR; TCRdb's copy has only in-frame clones and leaves some out. In the table there are some 260,000 clones, 75% to 90% of which are singletons. The sample consisted of peripheral blood. This rearrangement joins TRBV10-2 to TRBJ1-6; 9 bases map to TRBD1. The receptor comes from a woman in her 70s with COVID-19, enrolled during active disease. This CDR3 is CASITGQGDSPLHF. Written as DNA, the CDR3 is TGCGCCAGCATTACGGGACAGGGAGACTCACCCCTCCACTTT.